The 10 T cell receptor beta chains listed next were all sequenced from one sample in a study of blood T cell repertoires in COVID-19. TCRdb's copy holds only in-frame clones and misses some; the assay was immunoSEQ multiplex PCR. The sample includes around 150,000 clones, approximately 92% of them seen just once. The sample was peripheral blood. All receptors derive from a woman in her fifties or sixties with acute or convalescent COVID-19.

The CDR3 region is CASSLTSYEQYF. CDR3 DNA: TGTGCCAGCAGCCTTACTAGCTACGAGCAGTACTTC. J is TRBJ2-7 and V is TRBV7-2; D is perhaps TRBD2 (5 bases). Trimming cost V 5 bases and J 3 bases, with 8 bases left between them. Germline-derived CDR1 and CDR2 are SGHTA and FQGNSA. The CDR3 loop spans 12 amino acids.

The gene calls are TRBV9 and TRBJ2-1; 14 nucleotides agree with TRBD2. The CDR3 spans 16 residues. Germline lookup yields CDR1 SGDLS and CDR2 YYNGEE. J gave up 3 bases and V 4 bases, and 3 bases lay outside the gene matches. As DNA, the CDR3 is TGTGCCAGCAGCCCGGGACTAGCGGGAGACTACAATGAGCAGTTCTTC. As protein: CASSPGLAGDYNEQFF. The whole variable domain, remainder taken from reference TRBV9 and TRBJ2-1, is DSGVTQTPKHLITATGQRVTLRCSPRSGDLSVYWYQQSLDQGLQFLIQYYNGEERAKGNILERFSAQQFPDLHSELNLSSLELGDSALYFCASSPGLAGDYNEQFFGPGTRLTVL.

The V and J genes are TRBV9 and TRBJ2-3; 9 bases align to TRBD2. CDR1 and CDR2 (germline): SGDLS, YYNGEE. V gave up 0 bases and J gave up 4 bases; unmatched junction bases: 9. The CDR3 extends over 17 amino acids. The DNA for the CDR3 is TGTGCCAGCAGCGTAGGAGGCCTGCGGGAGGGCGCAGATACGCAGTATTTT. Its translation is CASSVGGLREGADTQYF.

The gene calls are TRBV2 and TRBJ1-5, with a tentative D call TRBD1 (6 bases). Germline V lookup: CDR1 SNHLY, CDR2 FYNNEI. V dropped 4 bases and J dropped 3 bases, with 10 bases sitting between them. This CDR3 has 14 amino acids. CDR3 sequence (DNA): TGTGCCAGCAGTGTTGGACAGCTCAATCAGCCCCAGCATTTT. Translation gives CASSVGQLNQPQHF.

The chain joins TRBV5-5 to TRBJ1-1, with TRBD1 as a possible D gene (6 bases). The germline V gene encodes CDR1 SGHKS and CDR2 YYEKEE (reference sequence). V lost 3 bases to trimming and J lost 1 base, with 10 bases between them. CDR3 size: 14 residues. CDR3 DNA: TGTGCCAGCAGCTCTGGGGGCAGGAACACTGAAGCTTTCTTT. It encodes CASSSGGRNTEAFF.

CDR3 bases: TGTGCCAGCAGTTACAGACAGGCAGGGGACGCCACCGGGGAGCTGTTTTTT. Residues: CASSYRQAGDATGELFF. The rearrangement uses TRBV6-2 or TRBV6-3 and TRBJ2-2, with D maybe TRBD1 (6 bases). V was trimmed by 2 bases and J by 4 bases, leaving 17 bases between them. CDR1 is MNHEY, CDR2 SVGEGT, per germline. The CDR3 is 17 residues long.

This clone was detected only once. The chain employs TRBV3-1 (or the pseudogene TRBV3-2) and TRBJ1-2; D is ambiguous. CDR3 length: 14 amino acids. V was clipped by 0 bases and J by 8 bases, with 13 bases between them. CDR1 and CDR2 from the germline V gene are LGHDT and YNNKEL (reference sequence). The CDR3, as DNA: TGTGCCAGCAGCCAAGAGAATGGATTGAGGGGCTACACCTTC. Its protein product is CASSQENGLRGYTF.

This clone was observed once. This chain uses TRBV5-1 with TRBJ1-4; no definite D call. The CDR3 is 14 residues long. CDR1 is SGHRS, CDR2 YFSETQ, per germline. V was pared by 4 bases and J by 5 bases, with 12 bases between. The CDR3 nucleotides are TGCGCCAGCAGCCCCAGATACATAAATGAAAAACTGTTTTTT. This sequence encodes CASSPRYINEKLFF.

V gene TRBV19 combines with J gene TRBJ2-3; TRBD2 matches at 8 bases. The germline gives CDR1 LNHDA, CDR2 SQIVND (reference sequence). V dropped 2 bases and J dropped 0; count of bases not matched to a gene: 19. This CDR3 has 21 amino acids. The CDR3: CASSISSVGSGEGSSTDTQYF. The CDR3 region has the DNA TGTGCCAGTAGTATAAGTTCTGTTGGTAGCGGGGAAGGATCTAGCACAGATACGCAGTATTTT.

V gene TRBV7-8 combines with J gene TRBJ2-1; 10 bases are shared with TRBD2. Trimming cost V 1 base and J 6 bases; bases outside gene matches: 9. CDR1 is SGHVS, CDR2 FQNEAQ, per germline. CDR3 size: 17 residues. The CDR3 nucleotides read TGTGCCAGCAGCTTAGAATCCGGGACTAGCGCCTTCAATGAGCAGTTCTTC. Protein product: CASSLESGTSAFNEQFF.